The rows below give T cell receptor beta chains drawn from one sample of a study of blood T cell repertoires in COVID-19. Sequencing was performed with immunoSEQ multiplex PCR; in TCRdb, only in-frame clones are kept and a portion is missing. The sample lists about 400,000 clones, 87% occurring once. Sequenced material: PBMCs or T cells enriched from blood (not recorded which). These receptors were collected from a woman aged 18-35 years with acute COVID-19. Both conserved end residues are part of each CDR3. Each record gives: J gene, clone size, V gene, D gene, CDR3 protein, CDR3 DNA. D genes are given only for firm matches. A row's size may be missing; if present it is once, few, many or a size class.

j_call: TRBJ2-5; clone_size: NA; v_call: TRBV5-1; d_call: TRBD2; cdr3_aa: CASSLKHPAGEETQYF; cdr3_nt: TGCGCCAGCAGCTTGAAGCATCCAGCGGGGGAAGAGACCCAGTACTTC
j_call: TRBJ1-2; clone_size: NA; v_call: TRBV11-2; d_call: NA; cdr3_aa: CASSFWRDGTDGYTF; cdr3_nt: TGTGCCAGCAGCTTTTGGAGGGACGGGACGGATGGCTACACCTTC
j_call: TRBJ1-1; clone_size: few; v_call: TRBV11-3; d_call: NA; cdr3_aa: CASSLQGPLNTEAFF; cdr3_nt: TGTGCCAGCAGCCTACAGGGACCCTTGAACACTGAAGCTTTCTTT
j_call: TRBJ2-5; clone_size: NA; v_call: TRBV4-1; d_call: NA; cdr3_aa: CASSQATGVGETQYF; cdr3_nt: TGCGCCAGCAGCCAAGCGACAGGTGTTGGGGAGACCCAGTACTTC
j_call: TRBJ1-2; clone_size: NA; v_call: TRBV27; d_call: NA; cdr3_aa: CASSLTGLSNYGYTF; cdr3_nt: TGTGCCAGCAGTCTAACAGGGCTGTCTAACTATGGCTACACCTTC
j_call: TRBJ1-6; clone_size: NA; v_call: TRBV21-1; d_call: NA; cdr3_aa: CASSKGTSSSYNSPLHF; cdr3_nt: TGTGCCAGCAGCAAAGGGACTTCTAGCTCCTATAATTCACCCCTCCACTTT
j_call: TRBJ2-1; clone_size: NA; v_call: TRBV6-2/TRBV6-3; d_call: TRBD2; cdr3_aa: CASSYLAGGAYNEQFF; cdr3_nt: TGTGCCAGCAGTTACTTGGCGGGAGGGGCCTACAATGAGCAGTTCTTC
j_call: TRBJ1-1; clone_size: NA; v_call: TRBV6-5; d_call: NA; cdr3_aa: CASISMNTEAFF; cdr3_nt: TGTGCCAGCATTTCAATGAACACTGAAGCTTTCTTT
j_call: TRBJ2-5; clone_size: NA; v_call: TRBV18; d_call: NA; cdr3_aa: CASSPAEGRETQYF; cdr3_nt: TGTGCCAGCTCACCAGCAGAGGGAAGAGAGACCCAGTACTTC
j_call: TRBJ2-5; clone_size: NA; v_call: TRBV30; d_call: TRBD2; cdr3_aa: CAWSRLAGGETQYF; cdr3_nt: TGTGCCTGGAGTCGACTAGCGGGAGGAGAGACCCAGTACTTC